This T cell receptor beta chain was sequenced for a study of beta chain features in type 1 diabetes. Findings of the study overall: When Type 1 diabetes patients were examined, their TCRB CDR3s proved moderately but significantly shorter in all four CD4+ subsets. It was among patients, rather than healthy donors, that naive, central memory and Treg TCRB repertoires appeared more similar.

Each of the CD4+ naive, central memory, regulatory and stem cell-like memory populations was sorted via CD45RO/CCR7/CD25/CD127/CD95/CD27. As concerns this clone: Its antigen is currently unknown.

V gave up 6 bases and J gave up 4 bases; unmatched junction bases: 7. This CDR3 has 14 residues. The germline CDR1 and CDR2 sequences are SNHLY and FYNNEI. Expressed TCRB transcripts were sequenced because the isolated RNA had all been reverse transcribed beforehand. Produced via immunoSEQ multiplex PCR; TCRdb's table is partial and in-frame only. Of some 350,000 clones detected, less than 15% appear once; the ten largest clones hold roughly 0.015%. The receptor was isolated from a woman under 30 with type 1 diabetes. What was sequenced was naive CD4+ T cells from blood. The V and J genes are TRBV2 and TRBJ1-1; 8 nucleotides agree with TRBD1. CDR3 loop: CASRVTGVATEAFF. The CDR3 DNA sequence: TGTGCCAGCAGAGTGACAGGGGTTGCCACTGAAGCTTTCTTT.